The text below deals with one T cell receptor (beta chain). Its antigen is not identified. Other DNA sequences in the sample encode the same CDR3. These data come from a study of vaccination effects on CD4 cells after COVID-19. The wider study: The second dose preceded post-vaccine samples by a median of 72 days.

Method: immunoSEQ multiplex PCR; TCRdb's copy keeps in-frame clones and lacks some. In the table there are about 73,000 clones, about 73% of which are singletons. Whole-study findings and limits: Clones from infection and from vaccination both contracted markedly late after vaccination.

The culture ran for roughly ten days before CD4+ T cells were isolated. It was two doses of either the BNT162b2 or mRNA-1273 vaccine that participants received. The CDR3 consists of 13 residues. Trimming pared 3 bases from V and 7 bases from J, leaving 12 bases between. Germline V gene lookup returns CDR1 KGHSH and CDR2 LQKENI. The rearrangement uses TRBV18 and TRBJ1-2, with D possibly being TRBD1 (6 bases). The receptor was isolated from a human donor who received a COVID-19 vaccine. The source was CD4+ T cells from PBMCs cultured without peptide, collected after COVID-19 vaccination. CDR3 sequence: CASSPRTASGYTF. The CDR3 nucleotides read TGTGCCAGCTCACCTCGGACAGCTTCTGGCTACACCTTC.